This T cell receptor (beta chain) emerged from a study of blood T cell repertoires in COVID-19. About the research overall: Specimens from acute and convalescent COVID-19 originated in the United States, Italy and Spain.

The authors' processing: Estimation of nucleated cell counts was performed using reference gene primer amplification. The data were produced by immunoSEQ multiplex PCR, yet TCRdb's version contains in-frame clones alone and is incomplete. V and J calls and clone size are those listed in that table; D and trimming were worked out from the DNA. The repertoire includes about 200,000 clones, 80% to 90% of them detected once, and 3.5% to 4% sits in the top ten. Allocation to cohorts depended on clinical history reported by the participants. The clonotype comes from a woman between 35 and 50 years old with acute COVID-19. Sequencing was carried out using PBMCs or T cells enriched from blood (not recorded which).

Written as DNA, the CDR3 is TGTGCCAGCAGCGGGACTAGCGGGAGGGTGGATGAGCAGTTCTTC. Translation gives CASSGTSGRVDEQFF. The V call is TRBV2, the J call TRBJ2-1; the match to TRBD2 covers 16 bases. CDR3 length equals 15 residues. J gave up 8 bases and V 6 bases, and 4 bases lay outside the gene matches. From germline, CDR1 is SNHLY and CDR2 FYNNEI.